The present entry profiles one T cell receptor beta chain with its context. The sample comes from a study of CD8 T cells in ankylosing spondylitis. TCRdb ran MiXCR on the 5' RACE reads and lists one entry per CDR3 protein. The sample shows approximately 200,000 distinct CDR3 sequences, roughly 12% of them seen only once. The CDR3 length is 15 residues. Germline V lookup: CDR1 SEHNR, CDR2 FQNEAQ (reference sequence). V was cut by 4 bases and J by 6 bases, with 15 bases left in between. This TCR derives from a male donor with ankylosing spondylitis or in good health (not recorded which). Sequencing was done on a sample of blood, either unsorted or a sorted T cell fraction (not recorded which). The genes are TRBV7-9 and TRBJ1-4; D is uncertain. CDR3 bases: TGTGCCAGCAGCTACCCTCAACCCGGGTATGAAAAACTGTTTTTT. Amino acid sequence: CASSYPQPGYEKLFF.